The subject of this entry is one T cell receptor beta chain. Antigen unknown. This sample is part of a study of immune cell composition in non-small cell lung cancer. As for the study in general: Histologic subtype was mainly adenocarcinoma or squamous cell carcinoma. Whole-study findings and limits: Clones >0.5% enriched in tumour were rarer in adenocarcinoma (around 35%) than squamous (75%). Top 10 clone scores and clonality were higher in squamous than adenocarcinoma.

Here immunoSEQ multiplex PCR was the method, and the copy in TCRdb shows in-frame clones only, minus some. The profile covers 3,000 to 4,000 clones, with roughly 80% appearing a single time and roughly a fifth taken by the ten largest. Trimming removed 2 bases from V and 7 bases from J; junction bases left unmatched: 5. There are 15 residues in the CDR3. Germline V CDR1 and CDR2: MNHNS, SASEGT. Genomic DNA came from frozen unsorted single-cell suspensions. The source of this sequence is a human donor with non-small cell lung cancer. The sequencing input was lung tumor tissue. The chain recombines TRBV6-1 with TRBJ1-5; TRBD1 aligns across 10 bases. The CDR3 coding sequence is TGTGCCAGCAGTGAACTGACAGGGGGCTTACAGCCCCAGCATTTT. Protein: CASSELTGGLQPQHF.